The clone carrying this TCR beta chain appeared a few times. The target antigen is unknown. The source of the sample is a study of beta chain features in type 1 diabetes. Study-wide background: Across all samples, fewer than 120,000,000 sorted cells were examined. Findings and limits, study-wide: Over-representation of high TCR-expressing cells was a possible consequence of cDNA sequencing. Patients' naive, central memory and Treg TCRB repertoires seemed closer to one another than those of healthy donors. For Type 1 diabetes patients, all four CD4+ subsets carried TCRB CDR3s that were moderately but significantly shorter.

Per germline, CDR1 SGHTA and CDR2 FQGNSA. The trim removed 2 bases at V and 4 bases at J, leaving 4 bases unmatched. The CDR3 totals 16 residues. Sort purity for all populations was recorded as exceeding 98%. The sequenced template was cDNA made from the entire isolated RNA. Here immunoSEQ multiplex PCR was the method, and the copy in TCRdb shows in-frame clones only, minus some. The sample holds 350,000 to 450,000 clones, roughly 12% seen once. The receptor was derived from a woman aged 18-29 years with type 1 diabetes. V and J are TRBV7-2 and TRBJ2-7; 14 nucleotides align to TRBD2. Sequencing input: naive CD4+ T cells from blood. The CDR3 protein is CASSLSGTSGGYEQYF. In nucleotides, the CDR3 is TGTGCCAGCAGCTTAAGCGGGACTAGCGGGGGTTACGAGCAGTACTTC.